A selection of T cell receptor beta chains follows, all from one sample in a study of post-analysis software for immune sequencing data. TCRdb used MiXCR to reprocess the PCR reads, holding one entry per CDR3 protein. The profile covers hundreds of thousands of distinct CDR3 sequences, with 59% appearing a single time and around 11% taken by the ten largest. The sequenced material came from blood. These receptors were taken from a girl aged 2-9 years with multiple sclerosis. Each CDR3 is given with its conserved first and last residue. The D gene is left open where the match is weak. Size values are once, few and many counts, or a class for expanded clones, and some rows have none.

abundance: .
d_gene: TRBD2
v_gene: TRBV10-3
j_gene: TRBJ2-1
CDR3nt: TGTGCCATCGGCCAAGGACTAGCGGGGCCCAGTGAGCAGTTCTTC
CDR3aa: CAIGQGLAGPSEQFF

abundance: .
d_gene: TRBD1
v_gene: TRBV7-9
j_gene: TRBJ1-5
CDR3nt: TGTGCCAGCAGCTTAGACGAACCAGGGGGACGCAATCAGCCCCAGCATTTT
CDR3aa: CASSLDEPGGRNQPQHF

abundance: once
d_gene: TRBD1
v_gene: TRBV5-1
j_gene: TRBJ2-1
CDR3nt: TGCGCCAGCAGCTTACCGACAGGGGAATCGCAGTTCTTC
CDR3aa: CASSLPTGESQFF

abundance: .
d_gene: .
v_gene: TRBV12-3/TRBV12-4
j_gene: TRBJ1-5
CDR3nt: TGTGCCAGCAGTTTGGGCCCCTCAATGAGGGCTCAGCCCCAGCATTTT
CDR3aa: CASSLGPSMRAQPQHF

abundance: .
d_gene: .
v_gene: TRBV6-6
j_gene: TRBJ2-6
CDR3nt: TGTGCCAGCAGTTACCAAGGACGCCCCTCTGGGGCCAACGTCCTGACTTTC
CDR3aa: CASSYQGRPSGANVLTF

abundance: .
d_gene: .
v_gene: TRBV25-1
j_gene: TRBJ2-3
CDR3nt: TGTGCCAGTACAATCGACAGCCATCCAGATACGCAGTATTTT
CDR3aa: CASTIDSHPDTQYF

abundance: .
d_gene: .
v_gene: TRBV5-1
j_gene: TRBJ2-7
CDR3nt: TGCGCCAGCAGCGGAGGACAGCCGACTCTGACCTACGAGCAGTACTTC
CDR3aa: CASSGGQPTLTYEQYF

abundance: few
d_gene: .
v_gene: TRBV7-6
j_gene: TRBJ2-5
CDR3nt: TGTGCCAGCAGCTTCAGGGATGGGGAGACCCAGTACTTC
CDR3aa: CASSFRDGETQYF

abundance: many
d_gene: TRBD2
v_gene: TRBV7-2
j_gene: TRBJ2-5
CDR3nt: TGTGCCACCAACCCTCAGGGACTAGGGGGAGGTGAGACCCAGTACTTC
CDR3aa: CATNPQGLGGGETQYF

abundance: .
d_gene: .
v_gene: TRBV29-1
j_gene: TRBJ2-1
CDR3nt: TGCAGCGTTGTGGAAGGGCCCACCTACAATGAGCAGTTCTTC
CDR3aa: CSVVEGPTYNEQFF

abundance: .
d_gene: TRBD1
v_gene: TRBV20-1
j_gene: TRBJ1-2
CDR3nt: TGCAGTGCTAGAGACCCGGGACAGGAATCTTATGGCTACACCTTC
CDR3aa: CSARDPGQESYGYTF

abundance: .
d_gene: .
v_gene: TRBV10-3
j_gene: TRBJ2-6
CDR3nt: TGTGCCATCAGTGAGCACGGCAGTCCTGGGGCCAACGTCCTGACTTTC
CDR3aa: CAISEHGSPGANVLTF

abundance: few
d_gene: TRBD1
v_gene: TRBV6-5
j_gene: TRBJ2-1
CDR3nt: TGTGCCAGCAGTTACTCAGGGGGACAGGGTAACAATGAGCAGTTCTTC
CDR3aa: CASSYSGGQGNNEQFF

abundance: .
d_gene: .
v_gene: TRBV9
j_gene: TRBJ2-5
CDR3nt: TGTGCCAGCAGCGGAGAACCAGGTGACCAATGGAAGACCCAGTACTTC
CDR3aa: CASSGEPGDQWKTQYF

abundance: .
d_gene: .
v_gene: TRBV19
j_gene: TRBJ2-7
CDR3nt: TGTGCCAGTAGTATAGAAGTGCCCGCCTACGAGCAGTACTTC
CDR3aa: CASSIEVPAYEQYF

abundance: .
d_gene: .
v_gene: TRBV11-2
j_gene: TRBJ2-3
CDR3nt: TGTGCCAGCAGCTTCAAAGGGGAAGATACGCAGTATTTT
CDR3aa: CASSFKGEDTQYF

abundance: .
d_gene: TRBD1
v_gene: TRBV5-8
j_gene: TRBJ2-7
CDR3nt: TGTGCCAGCAGCTCTGGACAGGGGGAAGGGTACGAGCAGTACTTC
CDR3aa: CASSSGQGEGYEQYF

abundance: .
d_gene: .
v_gene: TRBV6-5
j_gene: TRBJ2-1
CDR3nt: TGTGCCAGCAGTTACTCGGCGGGGAATGAGCAGTTCTTC
CDR3aa: CASSYSAGNEQFF

abundance: .
d_gene: .
v_gene: TRBV29-1
j_gene: TRBJ1-1
CDR3nt: TGCAGCGTTGAGAACGCGAAGCCGAACACTGAAGCTTTCTTT
CDR3aa: CSVENAKPNTEAFF

abundance: few
d_gene: .
v_gene: TRBV6-5
j_gene: TRBJ1-5
CDR3nt: TGTGCCAGCAACCCCTCGGGGGCCGGGCAGCCCCAGCATTTT
CDR3aa: CASNPSGAGQPQHF

abundance: few
d_gene: TRBD2
v_gene: TRBV24-1
j_gene: TRBJ2-1
CDR3nt: TGTGCCACCAGTGATTTGCGGACGGGGGGGCCCTACAATGAGCAGTTCTTC
CDR3aa: CATSDLRTGGPYNEQFF

abundance: .
d_gene: .
v_gene: TRBV12-3/TRBV12-4
j_gene: TRBJ1-1
CDR3nt: TGTGCCAGCAGTTTATCAGGGACACAAGCTTTCTTT
CDR3aa: CASSLSGTQAFF

abundance: .
d_gene: .
v_gene: TRBV20-1
j_gene: TRBJ2-1
CDR3nt: TGCAGTGCATCGGGCCCAGCGGAATACAATGAGCAGTTCTTC
CDR3aa: CSASGPAEYNEQFF

abundance: .
d_gene: .
v_gene: TRBV12-3/TRBV12-4
j_gene: TRBJ2-7
CDR3nt: TGTGCCAGCAGTTTAAGCCTAAGGAACTCCTACGAGCAGTACTTC
CDR3aa: CASSLSLRNSYEQYF

abundance: few
d_gene: .
v_gene: TRBV12-3/TRBV12-4
j_gene: TRBJ1-2
CDR3nt: TGTGCCAGCAGTCCATTGGACAGACCCTATGGCTACACCTTC
CDR3aa: CASSPLDRPYGYTF

abundance: few
d_gene: TRBD2
v_gene: TRBV3-1
j_gene: TRBJ2-3
CDR3nt: TGTGCCAGCAGCTTCCGGACTAGCGGGGGCGCAGATACGCAGTATTTT
CDR3aa: CASSFRTSGGADTQYF